Listed here are 24 T cell receptor beta chains from one sample, sequenced in a study of vaccination effects on CD4 cells after COVID-19. Only in-frame clones appear in the TCRdb table, and some are missing; sequencing was by immunoSEQ multiplex PCR. Among about 45,000 clones listed, roughly four fifths were seen once. These receptors' targets are unknown. Before sequencing took place, the ViraFEST assay used viral peptide pools to expand antigen-specific CD4+ T cells. Culturing for nine to ten days preceded CD4+ T cell isolation. SARS-CoV-2 infection was confirmed by PCR in the person between March and December 2020. Specimen: CD4+ T cells from PBMCs cultured with a peptide pool, collected before COVID-19 vaccination. Every receptor here comes from a human donor who had a prior SARS-CoV-2 infection.

The chain joins TRBV18 to TRBJ1-6, with D hard to call. In germline, CDR1 is KGHSH, CDR2 LQKENI. Trimming removed 2 bases from V and 4 bases from J, with 6 bases in between. The CDR3 is made up of 14 amino acids. The CDR3 bases are TGTGCCAGCTCACCATACGGTTATAATTCACCCCTCCACTTT. Protein: CASSPYGYNSPLHF.

V gene TRBV7-6 combines with J gene TRBJ2-7; the match to TRBD1 covers 7 bases. The CDR3 length is 15 residues. V was clipped by 0 bases and J by 6 bases; unmatched bases: 8. Germline V lookup: CDR1 SGHVS, CDR2 FNYEAQ. CDR3: CASSLASAGGGEQYF. The CDR3 DNA reads as TGTGCCAGCAGCTTAGCGTCGGCAGGGGGTGGCGAGCAGTACTTC.

This chain joins TRBV27 and TRBJ2-7; 8 positions match TRBD1. V was pared by 6 bases and J by 4 bases, with 8 bases of the junction left unmatched. The germline V gene has CDR1 MNHEY and CDR2 SMNVEV (reference sequence). The CDR3 loop spans 14 amino acids. The CDR3, as DNA: TGTGCCAGCAGCCCATCAACAGGGGGGTACGAGCAGTACTTC. Translated: CASSPSTGGYEQYF.

DNA of the CDR3: TGTGCCAGCAGTGAAGCGGCCACTTACTATGGCTACACCTTC. Translation gives CASSEAATYYGYTF. The V call is TRBV6-1, the J call TRBJ1-2; D gene unclear. V was trimmed by 0 bases and J by 3 bases, leaving 8 bases between them. The CDR3 has 14 residues. CDR1 is MNHNS, CDR2 SASEGT, per germline.

The chain joins TRBV9 to TRBJ1-3, with D perhaps TRBD1 (6 bases). CDR1 SGDLS and CDR2 YYNGEE come from the germline V gene. Trimming pared 1 base from V and 2 bases from J, leaving 10 bases between. The CDR3 totals 15 residues. The CDR3 DNA reads TGTGCCAGCAGCGTACAACAGGGTACTGGAAACACCATATATTTT. The encoded protein is CASSVQQGTGNTIYF.

This chain links TRBV18 with TRBJ2-1; 7 bases match TRBD2. CDR1 is KGHSH, CDR2 LQKENI, per germline. J lost 9 bases, V lost 4 bases, and 18 bases had no gene match. The CDR3 contains 17 residues. CDR3: CASSRMSGILANGEQFF. The DNA for the CDR3 is TGTGCCAGCTCACGTATGAGCGGGATATTAGCCAACGGTGAGCAGTTCTTC.

The V call is TRBV10-3, the J call TRBJ2-3, with 9 bases fitting TRBD2. The CDR3 is 14 amino acids. The ends lost 8 bases at V and 5 bases at J; junction bases unmatched: 8. Germline-derived CDR1 and CDR2 are ENHRY and SYGVKD. CDR3 region: CAIAGLAGRDTQYF. The CDR3 DNA follows: TGTGCCATCGCGGGGCTAGCGGGGAGAGATACGCAGTATTTT.

This sequence joins TRBV19 and TRBJ1-5, with a weak D call TRBD1 (6 bases). V dropped 4 bases and J dropped 7 bases, with 11 bases sitting between them. Per germline, CDR1 LNHDA and CDR2 SQIVND (reference sequence). The CDR3 is 13 residues long. The CDR3 protein is CASSRGRGQPQHF. The DNA for the CDR3 is TGTGCCAGTAGTAGGGGGCGCGGGCAGCCCCAGCATTTT.

The genes are TRBV20-1 and TRBJ2-7, with D tentatively TRBD2 (5 bases). In germline, CDR1 is DFQATT, CDR2 SNEGSKA (reference sequence). Trimming took 3 bases from V and 1 from J, leaving 13 bases between them. There are 14 residues in the CDR3. In DNA form, the CDR3 reads TGCAGTGCTAGTGCGCCGGGGAAGTCCTACGAGCAGTACTTC. It codes for CSASAPGKSYEQYF.

This chain connects TRBV5-1 to TRBJ2-2; 8 bases match TRBD2. Losses at the gene ends were 0 bases for V and 0 bases for J; bases not matched to a gene: 4. The CDR3 length is 17 residues. Looked up from germline, CDR1 is SGHRS and CDR2 is YFSETQ. This CDR3 reads CASSLARGGPNTGELFF. CDR3 bases: TGCGCCAGCAGCTTGGCCCGGGGGGGGCCGAACACCGGGGAGCTGTTTTTT.

The rearrangement uses TRBV19 and TRBJ1-2; perhaps TRBD1 as D (5 bases). Trimming cost V 7 bases and J 0 bases, with 15 bases left between them. CDR1 LNHDA and CDR2 SQIVND come from the germline V gene (reference sequence). The CDR3 has 15 residues. The CDR3 coding sequence is TGTGCCAGTACTACTTCGGACACGCCTAACTATGGCTACACCTTC. Its protein product is CASTTSDTPNYGYTF.

The rearrangement joins TRBV11-2 to TRBJ2-7; 7 positions agree with TRBD1. This CDR3 has 16 residues. CDR1 and CDR2 (germline): SGHAT, FQNNGV. Trimming at V came to 0 bases and at J to 5 bases, leaving 10 bases not matched to a gene. The DNA for the CDR3 is TGTGCCAGCAGCTTAGATGGGCGACAGGGTTGGAACGAGCAGTACTTC. It codes for CASSLDGRQGWNEQYF.

The rearrangement links TRBV2 to TRBJ1-4; maybe TRBD1 (5 bases). The CDR3 covers 13 residues. Between the trimmed V and J ends, which lost 5 bases and 7 bases, there was a span of 11 bases. From germline, CDR1 is SNHLY and CDR2 FYNNEI. The CDR3 spells CASSRGQGEKLFF. The CDR3 DNA reads as TGTGCCAGCAGTCGAGGGCAGGGTGAAAAACTGTTTTTT. Based on the CDR3 plus reference TRBV2 and TRBJ1-4, the full variable domain is EPEVTQTPSHQVTQMGQEVILRCVPISNHLYFYWYRQILGQKVEFLVSFYNNEISEKSEIFDDQFSVERPDGSNFTLKIRSTKLEDSAMYFCASSRGQGEKLFFGSGTQLSVL.

The rearrangement uses TRBV28 and TRBJ2-7; 7 bases map to TRBD2. There are 15 residues in the CDR3. Germline CDR1 and CDR2: MDHEN and SYDVKM. J lost 2 bases, V lost 5 bases, and 9 bases had no gene match. The CDR3, as DNA: TGTGCCAGCAGTCCAGCGGGGTTGCGGGCCTACGAGCAGTACTTC. It specifies CASSPAGLRAYEQYF.

The chain has TRBV4-2 and TRBJ2-7, with D possibly being TRBD1 or TRBD2 (5 bases each). The CDR3 has 14 residues. The V and J ends lost 4 bases and 5 bases respectively, with 15 bases between them. Germline CDR1 reads LGHNA; CDR2 reads YNFKEQ. CDR3: CASSLAPGRDEQYF. CDR3 DNA sequence: TGTGCCAGCAGCCTCGCCCCAGGGAGAGACGAGCAGTACTTC.

V usage is TRBV5-4 and J usage is TRBJ2-1, with D maybe TRBD2 (6 bases). Germline loops: CDR1 SGHNT, CDR2 YYREEE (reference sequence). Trimming removed 1 base from V and 5 bases from J, with 19 bases in between. The CDR3 covers 17 residues. The CDR3 DNA sequence: TGTGCCAGCAGCTTGACGGGGGAGAGGTTACCACACAATGAGCAGTTCTTC. It specifies CASSLTGERLPHNEQFF. Full variable domain (outside the CDR3, taken from reference TRBV5-4 and TRBJ2-1): ETGVTQSPTHLIKTRGQQVTLRCSSQSGHNTVSWYQQALGQGPQFIFQYYREEENGRGNFPPRFSGLQFPNYSSELNVNALELDDSALYLCASSLTGERLPHNEQFFGPGTRLTVL.

V usage is TRBV18 and J usage is TRBJ1-5, with 10 positions matching TRBD1. Germline CDR1 KGHSH, CDR2 LQKENI. CDR3 length: 17 amino acids. Trimming took 2 bases from V and 0 from J; bases not matched to a gene: 4. For the CDR3, the DNA is TGTGCCAGCTCACCAAAGACAGGGGGCTTTAGCAATCAGCCCCAGCATTTT. Translated, it gives CASSPKTGGFSNQPQHF.

This clone was seen a few times. The rearrangement joins TRBV7-2 to TRBJ2-6; D is possibly TRBD2 (5 bases). The germline V and J ends were trimmed by 3 bases and 0 bases, with 9 bases remaining between them. The CDR3 has 16 amino acids. Germline V gene lookup returns CDR1 SGHTA and CDR2 FQGNSA. The CDR3 region is CASSLRVLSGANVLTF. DNA for the CDR3: TGTGCCAGCAGCTTGAGGGTTCTCTCTGGGGCCAACGTCCTGACTTTC.

The chain employs TRBV5-4 and TRBJ2-7; 7 nucleotides align to TRBD1. The CDR3 is 14 amino acids. Germline V CDR1 and CDR2: SGHNT, YYREEE (reference sequence). Trimming removed 5 bases from V and 0 bases from J; junction bases left unmatched: 5. CDR3 residues: CASREQGLSYEQYF. CDR3 in DNA: TGTGCCAGCAGGGAACAGGGGCTCTCCTACGAGCAGTACTTC.

The V gene is TRBV3-1 (or the pseudogene TRBV3-2), the J gene TRBJ2-3; D ambiguous. Between the trimmed V and J ends, which lost 2 bases and 4 bases, there was a span of 7 bases. CDR3 length: 13 amino acids. Germline V gene data show CDR1 as LGHDT and CDR2 as YNNKEL (reference sequence). As DNA, the CDR3 is TGTGCCAGCAGCCAAAATCTTCCAGATACGCAGTATTTT. Translation: CASSQNLPDTQYF.

The J gene is TRBJ2-3, the V gene TRBV5-1, with 9 bases fitting TRBD2. Unmatched junction bases numbered 6, after V lost 2 bases and J lost 2 bases. The CDR3 has 16 residues. Per germline, CDR1 SGHRS and CDR2 YFSETQ. CDR3 DNA sequence: TGCGCCAGCAGCTTAGGGCTAGCGGGGCCCACAGATACGCAGTATTTT. This sequence encodes CASSLGLAGPTDTQYF.

The rearrangement links TRBV12-3 or TRBV12-4 to TRBJ2-7; unclear D gene. The CDR3 length is 13 residues. The germline V and J ends were trimmed by 3 bases and 4 bases, with 10 bases remaining between them. CDR3 bases: TGTGCCAGCAGTTTTCCCAATCTATACGAGCAGTACTTC. The encoded protein is CASSFPNLYEQYF.

The CDR3 DNA reads as TGTGCCAGCTCGGATCCGGGTTACTCTGGAAACACCATATATTTT. It yields the protein CASSDPGYSGNTIYF. The genes are TRBV18 and TRBJ1-3; no firm D call. Germline V lookup: CDR1 KGHSH, CDR2 LQKENI. The CDR3 contains 15 residues. The V end was cut by 6 bases, the J end by 0 bases, with 12 bases between. Together with reference TRBV18 and TRBJ1-3, the CDR3 gives the full variable domain: NAGVMQNPRHLVRRRGQEARLRCSPMKGHSHVYWYRQLPEEGLKFMVYLQKENIIDESGMPKERFSAEFPKEGPSILRIQQVVRGDSAAYFCASSDPGYSGNTIYFGEGSWLTVV.

This sequence joins TRBV5-5 and TRBJ1-6; the match to TRBD1 covers 7 bases. This CDR3 contains 17 residues. V was clipped by 5 bases and J by 0 bases; unmatched bases: 8. The germline gives CDR1 SGHKS, CDR2 YYEKEE (reference sequence). This chain's CDR3 is CASRARGAGSYNSPLHF. The DNA of the CDR3 is TGTGCCAGCAGAGCCAGGGGGGCAGGCTCCTATAATTCACCCCTCCACTTT.